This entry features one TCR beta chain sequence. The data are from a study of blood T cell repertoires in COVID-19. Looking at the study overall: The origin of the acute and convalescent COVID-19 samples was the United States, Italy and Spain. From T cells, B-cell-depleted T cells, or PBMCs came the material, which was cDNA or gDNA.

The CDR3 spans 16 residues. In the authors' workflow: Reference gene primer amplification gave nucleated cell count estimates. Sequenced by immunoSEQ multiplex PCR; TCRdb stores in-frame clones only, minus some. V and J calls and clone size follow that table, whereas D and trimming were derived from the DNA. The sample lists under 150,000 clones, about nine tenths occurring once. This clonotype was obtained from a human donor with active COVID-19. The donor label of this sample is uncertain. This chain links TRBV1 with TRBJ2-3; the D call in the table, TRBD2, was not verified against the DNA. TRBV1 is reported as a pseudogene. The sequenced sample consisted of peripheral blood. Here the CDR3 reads CTSSQVGTSGTDTQYF. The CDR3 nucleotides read TGCACCAGCAGCCAAGTAGGGACTAGCGGCACAGATACGCAGTATTTT.